The 17 T cell receptor beta chains below were found in one sample sequenced in a study of blood T cell repertoires in COVID-19. Some clones are missing from TCRdb's copy, which holds only in-frame ones; the method was immunoSEQ multiplex PCR. The data contain under 350,000 clones, around 89% of them singletons. The sample comprised peripheral blood. These receptor sequences come from a man between 40 and 49 years old with acute or convalescent COVID-19.

The chain recombines TRBV19 with TRBJ1-5; the match to TRBD1 covers 7 bases. The CDR3 loop spans 14 amino acids. CDR1 and CDR2 from the germline V gene are LNHDA and SQIVND (reference sequence). V shed 4 bases, J shed 6 bases, and the junction held 6 bases outside the gene matches. This CDR3 is CASSTNTGVQPQHF. The CDR3 nucleotides read TGTGCCAGTAGTACGAATACAGGGGTTCAGCCCCAGCATTTT.

The chain recombines TRBV29-1 with TRBJ1-5; D remains unclear. CDR3 length: 12 amino acids. The germline gives CDR1 SQVTM, CDR2 ANQGSEA. V lost 4 bases and J 5 bases, leaving 9 bases between the germline ends. This CDR3 is CSVAEMDQPQHF. DNA for the CDR3: TGCAGCGTTGCTGAGATGGATCAGCCCCAGCATTTT.

The chain employs TRBV5-4 and TRBJ1-1; maybe TRBD1 (6 bases). Germline CDR1 and CDR2: SGHNT and YYREEE (reference sequence). V lost 0 bases and J lost 3, with 12 bases in between. The CDR3 has 15 amino acids. The CDR3 region has the DNA TGTGCCAGCAGCTTGGGGGCAGGGGCTGACACTGAAGCTTTCTTT. It is translated as CASSLGAGADTEAFF.

This chain links TRBV5-4 with TRBJ1-1; D is perhaps TRBD1 (5 bases). The V and J ends lost 4 bases and 7 bases respectively, with 14 bases between them. The germline V gene encodes CDR1 SGHNT and CDR2 YYREEE (reference sequence). There are 13 residues in the CDR3. The CDR3 reads CASSIEGDSEAFF. The CDR3 region has the DNA TGTGCCAGCAGCATTGAAGGCGACAGTGAAGCTTTCTTT.

This clone was seen a few times. For the CDR3, the DNA is TGTGCCAGTAGTATTTGGCAGGGGGCAGGGCAGCCCCAGCATTTT. Its protein product is CASSIWQGAGQPQHF. This chain connects TRBV19 to TRBJ1-5; TRBD1 matches 8 bases. The CDR3 loop spans 15 amino acids. V lost 3 bases, J lost 7 bases, and 8 bases stayed unmatched. The germline V gene encodes CDR1 LNHDA and CDR2 SQIVND (reference sequence).

The V call is TRBV19, the J call TRBJ2-3; 9 positions match TRBD1. Trimming took 7 bases from V and 7 from J; bases not matched to a gene: 18. Germline assignment: CDR1 LNHDA and CDR2 SQIVND (reference sequence). CDR3 length equals 17 residues. The CDR3 DNA reads as TGTGCCAGTACCGAGAACGGAGGTAGGACAGGGGAGTATACGCAGTATTTT. The encoded protein is CASTENGGRTGEYTQYF.

The chain combines TRBV12-5 with TRBJ2-7, with 9 bases that match TRBD1. After removal of 4 bases from V and 5 bases from J, the junction contained 6 bases not matched to a gene. Germline V gene sequence: CDR1 LGHNT, CDR2 FRNRAP. This CDR3 is built from 14 residues. This CDR3 is CASGSGTGPHEQYF. The CDR3 DNA is TGTGCTAGTGGTTCCGGGACAGGGCCCCACGAGCAGTACTTC.

The chain combines TRBV27 with TRBJ2-1, with TRBD2 as a possible D gene (5 bases). V lost 5 bases to trimming and J lost 4 bases, with 15 bases between them. Germline-derived CDR1 and CDR2 are MNHEY and SMNVEV (reference sequence). The CDR3 is 15 residues long. The CDR3 region is CASSPSQRKYNEQFF. The CDR3 nucleotides read TGTGCCAGCAGTCCGAGCCAGCGGAAATACAATGAGCAGTTCTTC.

The chain uses TRBV5-4 and TRBJ1-1; tentative D call: TRBD1 (5 bases). This CDR3 contains 14 residues. The germline gives CDR1 SGHNT, CDR2 YYREEE (reference sequence). V lost 6 bases and J 1 base, leaving 13 bases between the germline ends. The CDR3 is CASTSLGGNTEAFF. CDR3 DNA: TGTGCCAGCACCTCCCTCGGGGGGAACACTGAAGCTTTCTTT.

DNA of the CDR3: TGTGCCAGCAGCTTAGAGGCCGGCACAGATACGCAGTATTTT. As protein: CASSLEAGTDTQYF. This chain uses TRBV11-2 with TRBJ2-3; D call uncertain. Germline V gene lookup returns CDR1 SGHAT and CDR2 FQNNGV. CDR3 length equals 14 residues. Trimming stripped 0 bases from V and 1 base from J, with 5 bases between.

The chain recombines TRBV7-8 with TRBJ2-1; 10 bases are a match to TRBD2. This CDR3 region has 16 residues. The V segment lost 5 bases and the J segment 8 bases; nucleotides outside the gene matches: 12. The germline CDR1 and CDR2 sequences are SGHVS and FQNEAQ. The CDR3 loop is CASSPGLAAPSYEQFF. The CDR3 DNA is TGTGCCAGCAGCCCCGGACTAGCGGCCCCCTCGTATGAGCAGTTCTTC.

The V gene is TRBV6-5, the J gene TRBJ1-3; D perhaps matches TRBD1 (6 bases). V lost 2 bases to trimming and J lost 4 bases, with 12 bases between them. Germline V lookup: CDR1 MNHEY, CDR2 SVGAGI. This CDR3 contains 15 residues. CDR3 residues: CASSYGGAGGNTIYF. The CDR3 nucleotides are TGTGCCAGCAGTTACGGGGGGGCAGGAGGAAACACCATATATTTT.

A few counts support this clone. J is TRBJ1-1 and V is TRBV6-5, with D perhaps TRBD1 (5 bases). Germline loops: CDR1 MNHEY, CDR2 SVGAGI. This CDR3 comprises 14 residues. Trimming removed 7 bases at V and 3 bases at J, with 15 bases between. The CDR3 spells CASMGKGKDTEAFF. The CDR3 DNA reads TGTGCCAGCATGGGGAAGGGGAAGGACACTGAAGCTTTCTTT.

The rearrangement links TRBV11-2 to TRBJ1-2; D may be TRBD1 (5 bases). The CDR3 consists of 13 residues. V was trimmed by 5 bases and J by 8 bases, leaving 15 bases between them. Looked up from germline, CDR1 is SGHAT and CDR2 is FQNNGV. The DNA of the CDR3 is TGTGCCAGCAGCACCTTCGGACAACGCGGCTACACCTTC. Amino acid sequence: CASSTFGQRGYTF.

This chain joins TRBV5-1 and TRBJ2-2, with unresolved D. Germline CDR1 SGHRS, CDR2 YFSETQ. CDR3 length equals 12 residues. Trimming shortened V by 7 bases and J by 6 bases, and 10 bases separated the two germline ends. CDR3 in DNA: TGCGCCAGCTCCCGTCCGGCCGGGGAGCTGTTTTTT. Its protein product is CASSRPAGELFF.

The count of this clone is one. V gene TRBV18 combines with J gene TRBJ1-3; the D is unclear. The ends were cut back, 3 bases at V and 4 bases at J, with 13 bases in the middle. Germline lookup yields CDR1 KGHSH and CDR2 LQKENI. The CDR3 is made up of 15 amino acids. The CDR3 reads CASSPFSGSGNTIYF. CDR3 coding DNA: TGTGCCAGCTCACCCTTTTCGGGGAGCGGAAACACCATATATTTT.

The DNA of the CDR3 is TGTGCCTGGAGTGTACTTAGTCAGGGTGAAGCTTTCTTT. It codes for CAWSVLSQGEAFF. The rearrangement joins TRBV30 to TRBJ1-1, with a possible D match to TRBD1 (5 bases). Germline V gene lookup returns CDR1 GTSNPN and CDR2 SVGIG (reference sequence). The CDR3 spans 13 residues. V was pared by 0 bases and J by 7 bases, with 12 bases between.